This section outlines one T cell receptor beta chain sequence together with its context. The V and J ends lost 2 bases and 4 bases respectively, with 11 bases between them. Germline lookup yields CDR1 MDHEN and CDR2 SYDVKM. This CDR3 is built from 14 residues. TCRdb keeps only in-frame clones here, not all; method: immunoSEQ multiplex PCR. In the table there are around 980,000 clones, around 78% of which are singletons. This entry is derived from a study of shared clonotypes between healthy human individuals. The study separated CD4+ cells into CD45RA+ naive and CD45RA-negative memory subsets. The receptor was isolated from a young man in good health. Some clones in this sample may be carry-over from other donors' samples. This rearrangement joins TRBV28 to TRBJ2-5; TRBD2 might be the D (6 bases). The source material was memory CD4+ T cells from PBMCs. Specified subset: CD45RA-negative fraction. CDR3 DNA: TGTGCCAGCAGTTTAAGGCTAGCGAGAGAGACCCAGTACTTC. This gives the protein CASSLRLARETQYF.